The entry below describes one TCR beta chain. The record originates from a study of T cells expressing NK-cell markers. TCRdb re-called the 5' RACE reads and catalogs CDR3 proteins one per entry, DNA excluded. This sample carries 200,000 to 300,000 distinct CDR3 sequences, with 4% to 5% going to the ten biggest clones. The CDR3 has 13 residues. The V gene's germline CDR1 is LNHDA and CDR2 SQIVND (reference sequence). The clonotype comes from a woman between 18 and 69 years old in good health. The sample taken for sequencing was blood T cells: a sorted CD56 or NKG2C T cell subset, CD4+ or CD8+ T cells, or bulk PBMC T cells (not recorded which). The chain couples TRBV19 to TRBJ1-6; TCRdb's D call of TRBD1 is untestable without DNA. CDR3 in amino acids: CASRTGTNSPLHF.